This T cell receptor (beta chain) appears in the sequencing data of a study of blood T cell repertoires in COVID-19. Using immunoSEQ multiplex PCR, the repertoire was profiled, and TCRdb retains in-frame clones only, with some absent. Here the sample spans 50,000 to 65,000 clones, 70% to 90% being singletons. Germline CDR1 is SGHTA and CDR2 is FQGTGA. V lost 5 bases to trimming and J lost 4 bases, with 14 bases between them. The CDR3 has 14 residues. Sample: peripheral blood. The receptor was derived from a man aged 40-49 years with active COVID-19. The chain has TRBV7-3 and TRBJ1-1; D perhaps matches TRBD1 (5 bases). The DNA for the CDR3 is TGTGCCAGCAGCGATTCAGGGTGGGGCACTGAAGCTTTCTTT. Translation: CASSDSGWGTEAFF.